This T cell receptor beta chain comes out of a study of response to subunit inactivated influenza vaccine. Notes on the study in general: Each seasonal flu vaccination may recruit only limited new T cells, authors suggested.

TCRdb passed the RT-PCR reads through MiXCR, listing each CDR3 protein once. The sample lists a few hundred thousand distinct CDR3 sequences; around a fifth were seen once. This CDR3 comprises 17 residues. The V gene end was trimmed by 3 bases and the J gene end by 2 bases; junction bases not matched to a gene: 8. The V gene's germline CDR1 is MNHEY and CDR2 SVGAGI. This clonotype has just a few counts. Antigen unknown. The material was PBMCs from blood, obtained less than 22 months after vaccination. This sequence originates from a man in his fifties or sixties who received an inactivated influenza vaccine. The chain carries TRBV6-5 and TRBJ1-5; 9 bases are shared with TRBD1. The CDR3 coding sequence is TGTGCCAGCAGTTATCGCCCGGGACAGGGAGGCAATCAGCCCCAGCATTTT. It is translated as CASSYRPGQGGNQPQHF.